Below, 20 T cell receptor beta chains from the same sample are listed, as sequenced in a study of blood T cell repertoires in COVID-19. Sequencing used immunoSEQ multiplex PCR; TCRdb keeps in-frame clones, though not all of them. The sample lists roughly 25,000 clones; more than 80% were seen once. The sample was peripheral blood. These receptors were collected from a woman aged 70-85 years with COVID-19, enrolled during active disease.

This sequence joins TRBV18 and TRBJ2-7, with 10 bases matching TRBD1. The germline V gene has CDR1 KGHSH and CDR2 LQKENI. Trimming cost V 3 bases and J 3 bases; bases outside gene matches: 2. The CDR3 totals 14 residues. The CDR3 DNA is TGTGCCAGCTCACCCGGGACAGGGGACTACGAGCAGTACTTC. Encoded protein: CASSPGTGDYEQYF.

This sequence joins TRBV14 and TRBJ2-1; D is perhaps TRBD1 (6 bases). V lost 4 bases and J 5 bases, leaving 12 bases between the germline ends. The germline V gene encodes CDR1 SGHDN and CDR2 FVKESK. This CDR3 has 14 amino acids. The CDR3: CASSRQTGNNEQFF. The CDR3 bases are TGTGCCAGCAGCCGTCAAACAGGGAACAATGAGCAGTTCTTC.

V gene TRBV5-1 combines with J gene TRBJ1-1; D might be TRBD1 (6 bases). Germline values: CDR1 SGHRS, CDR2 YFSETQ. The ends were cut back, 2 bases at V and 4 bases at J, with 12 bases in the middle. This CDR3 has 14 amino acids. The DNA for the CDR3 is TGCGCCAGCAGCTTAGAGGACAGTACCACTGAAGCTTTCTTT. This gives the protein CASSLEDSTTEAFF.

The chain carries TRBV7-2 and TRBJ2-1; maybe TRBD1 (5 bases). CDR3 length equals 13 residues. The ends were cut back, 5 bases at V and 8 bases at J, with 13 bases in the middle. Germline CDR1 SGHTA, CDR2 FQGNSA. This chain's CDR3 is CASSGATLHEQFF. CDR3 DNA: TGTGCCAGCAGCGGGGCGACGCTCCATGAGCAGTTCTTC.

Only one count was recorded for this clone. The chain recombines TRBV7-9 with TRBJ2-1, with 10 bases matching TRBD2. The CDR3 extends over 15 amino acids. Per the germline V gene, CDR1 is SEHNR and CDR2 is FQNEAQ (reference sequence). The V gene end was trimmed by 5 bases and the J gene end by 2 bases; junction bases not matched to a gene: 3. CDR3 DNA sequence: TGTGCCAGCAGCCAAGCGGGAGGGACCTACAATGAGCAGTTCTTC. Translated: CASSQAGGTYNEQFF.

This chain joins TRBV3-1 (or the pseudogene TRBV3-2) and TRBJ1-2; TRBD1 aligns across 9 bases. With 3 bases clipped from V and 10 bases from J, the junction kept 6 bases outside the gene matches. There are 13 residues in the CDR3. Per germline, CDR1 LGHDT and CDR2 YNNKEL (reference sequence). The DNA for the CDR3 is TGTGCCAGCAGCCACGCACAGGGGGCCGACTACACCTTC. This codes for CASSHAQGADYTF.

V gene TRBV12-3 or TRBV12-4 combines with J gene TRBJ1-2, with a tentative D call TRBD1 (6 bases). The V end lost 8 bases, the J end lost 10 bases, and 17 bases lay between the germline ends. The CDR3 has 12 residues. CDR3 protein: CASCSITGPYTF. The CDR3 nucleotides are TGTGCCAGCTGTTCCATCACAGGGCCCTACACCTTC.

The chain links TRBV5-4 to TRBJ2-7; 9 nucleotides align to TRBD1. Germline values: CDR1 SGHNT, CDR2 YYREEE (reference sequence). V shed 4 bases, J shed 7 bases, and the junction held 9 bases outside the gene matches. The CDR3 runs to 14 residues. The CDR3 region is CASSGPGQGGEQYF. CDR3 sequence (DNA): TGTGCCAGCAGCGGGCCGGGACAGGGAGGAGAGCAGTACTTC.

The rearrangement joins TRBV12-5 to TRBJ2-7; tentatively, D is TRBD2 (5 bases). Trimming cost V 1 base and J 5 bases, with 9 bases left between them. This CDR3 spans 13 amino acids. Germline values: CDR1 LGHNT, CDR2 FRNRAP. The CDR3 sequence is CASGLGGVDEQYF. The CDR3 bases are TGTGCTAGTGGTTTGGGGGGAGTGGACGAGCAGTACTTC.

V is TRBV6-6 and J is TRBJ2-3; 7 bases agree with TRBD2. Germline V gives CDR1 MNHNY, CDR2 SVGAGI (reference sequence). The V segment lost 7 bases and the J segment 4 bases; nucleotides outside the gene matches: 5. CDR3 length: 13 amino acids. CDR3 in amino acids: CASKTGGPDTQYF. The CDR3 region has the DNA TGTGCCAGCAAGACGGGAGGACCAGATACGCAGTATTTT.

The chain joins TRBV9 to TRBJ1-4, with 7 bases that match TRBD1. Germline V gives CDR1 SGDLS, CDR2 YYNGEE. CDR3 length: 15 residues. The J segment lost 5 bases and the V segment lost 0 bases, leaving 4 bases of the junction unmatched. The CDR3 nucleotides are TGTGCCAGCAGCGTAGAGGGGGCGCGGAATGAAAAACTGTTTTTT. Protein sequence: CASSVEGARNEKLFF. The full variable domain, in which reference TRBV9 and TRBJ1-4 provide the parts outside the CDR3, is DSGVTQTPKHLITATGQRVTLRCSPRSGDLSVYWYQQSLDQGLQFLIQYYNGEERAKGNILERFSAQQFPDLHSELNLSSLELGDSALYFCASSVEGARNEKLFFGSGTQLSVL.

A few counts support this clone. The chain recombines TRBV2 with TRBJ1-5; no clear D gene. This CDR3 has 12 amino acids. Germline values: CDR1 SNHLY, CDR2 FYNNEI. Trimming cost V 6 bases and J 7 bases, with 10 bases left between them. CDR3 DNA sequence: TGTGCCAGCAGGGCTACAGAGCAGCCCCAGCATTTT. Residues: CASRATEQPQHF. Full variable domain (outside the CDR3, taken from reference TRBV2 and TRBJ1-5): EPEVTQTPSHQVTQMGQEVILRCVPISNHLYFYWYRQILGQKVEFLVSFYNNEISEKSEIFDDQFSVERPDGSNFTLKIRSTKLEDSAMYFCASRATEQPQHFGDGTRLSIL.

The V and J genes are TRBV15 and TRBJ1-2, with D perhaps matching TRBD1 (6 bases). The germline V and J ends were trimmed by 0 bases and 8 bases, with 16 bases remaining between them. The CDR3 loop spans 15 amino acids. Germline CDR1 is LNHNV and CDR2 is YYDKDF (reference sequence). In DNA, the CDR3 is TGTGCCACCAGCAGAGACAAGGCAGGGGCGCGCGGCTACACCTTC. This codes for CATSRDKAGARGYTF. The full variable domain, completed using reference TRBV15 and TRBJ1-2, is DAMVIQNPRYQVTQFGKPVTLSCSQTLNHNVMYWYQQKSSQAPKLLFHYYDKDFNNEADTPDNFQSRRPNTSFCFLDIRSPGLGDTAMYLCATSRDKAGARGYTFGSGTRLTVV.

This sequence joins TRBV18 and TRBJ1-4, with 7 bases that match TRBD1. The length of the CDR3 is 12 residues. The germline V gene has CDR1 KGHSH and CDR2 LQKENI. V was clipped by 9 bases and J by 5 bases; unmatched bases: 3. CDR3 protein: CASGTANEKLFF. The CDR3 DNA follows: TGTGCCAGTGGGACAGCGAATGAAAAACTGTTTTTT.

V gene TRBV6-1 combines with J gene TRBJ1-2, with no clear D. The CDR3 is 16 residues long. Trimming removed 4 bases at V and 0 bases at J, with 15 bases between. Germline V CDR1 and CDR2: MNHNS, SASEGT. The CDR3 protein is CASSVATAGPNYGYTF. CDR3 nucleotides: TGTGCCAGCAGTGTCGCCACGGCGGGTCCTAACTATGGCTACACCTTC.

The genes are TRBV7-9 and TRBJ1-1; TRBD1 is a possible D gene (5 bases). CDR3 length: 15 residues. Between the trimmed V and J ends, which lost 6 bases and 5 bases, there was a span of 19 bases. Germline lookup yields CDR1 SEHNR and CDR2 FQNEAQ (reference sequence). The CDR3 reads CASRPSGVEGTEAFF. In nucleotides, the CDR3 is TGTGCCAGCAGACCGTCCGGGGTGGAGGGGACTGAAGCTTTCTTT.

V and J are TRBV14 and TRBJ1-4, with 7 bases identical to TRBD1. V lost 2 bases and J lost 5; bases outside the gene matches: 2. The germline V gene encodes CDR1 SGHDN and CDR2 FVKESK. The CDR3 is 14 amino acids. The CDR3 loop reads CASSQFRGNEKLFF. The CDR3 DNA reads as TGTGCCAGCAGCCAATTCAGGGGGAATGAAAAACTGTTTTTT.

The genes are TRBV2 and TRBJ1-2; D is perhaps TRBD1 (6 bases). Looked up from germline, CDR1 is SNHLY and CDR2 is FYNNEI. This CDR3 has 15 residues. Trimming removed 5 bases at V and 1 base at J, with 14 bases between. CDR3 amino acids: CASSTGTNLNYGYTF. CDR3 nucleotides: TGTGCCAGCAGTACCGGGACAAATCTTAACTATGGCTACACCTTC.

This clone was observed once. V gene TRBV6-2 or TRBV6-3 combines with J gene TRBJ1-2; 8 nucleotides line up with TRBD1. The V and J ends lost 2 bases and 9 bases, in that order; junction bases with no gene match: 11. Germline V CDR1 and CDR2: MNHEY, SVGEGT. The CDR3 is 15 amino acids. CDR3 sequence (DNA): TGTGCCAGCAGTTACACGCCGGGACAGGAAAGGAGCTACACCTTC. Its protein is CASSYTPGQERSYTF.

The chain joins TRBV11-2 to TRBJ1-6; D is possibly TRBD1 (5 bases). CDR3 length: 13 amino acids. V was cut by 2 bases and J by 14 bases, with 13 bases left in between. Germline loops: CDR1 SGHAT, CDR2 FQNNGV. CDR3 sequence (DNA): TGTGCCAGCAGCTTATCCCAGGGAAGCACCCTCCACTTT. Amino acids: CASSLSQGSTLHF.